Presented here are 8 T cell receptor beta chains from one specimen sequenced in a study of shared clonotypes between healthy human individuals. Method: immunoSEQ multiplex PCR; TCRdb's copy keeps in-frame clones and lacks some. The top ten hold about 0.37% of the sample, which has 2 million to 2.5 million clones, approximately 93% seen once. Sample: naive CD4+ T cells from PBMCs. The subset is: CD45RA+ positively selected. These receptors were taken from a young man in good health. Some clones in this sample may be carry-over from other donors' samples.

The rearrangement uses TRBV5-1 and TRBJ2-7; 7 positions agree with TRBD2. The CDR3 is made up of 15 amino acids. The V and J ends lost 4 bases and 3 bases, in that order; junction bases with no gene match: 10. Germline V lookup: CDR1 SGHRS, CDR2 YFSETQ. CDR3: CASSVGSGGSYEQYF. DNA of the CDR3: TGCGCCAGCAGCGTTGGTTCGGGGGGTAGCTACGAGCAGTACTTC.

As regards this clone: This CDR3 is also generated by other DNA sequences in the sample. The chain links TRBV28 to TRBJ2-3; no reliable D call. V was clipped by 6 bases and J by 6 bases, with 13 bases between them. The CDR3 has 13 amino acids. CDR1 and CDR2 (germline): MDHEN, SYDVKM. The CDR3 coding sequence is TGTGCCAGCAGCCTGGCCGGCCCTGATACGCAGTATTTT. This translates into CASSLAGPDTQYF.

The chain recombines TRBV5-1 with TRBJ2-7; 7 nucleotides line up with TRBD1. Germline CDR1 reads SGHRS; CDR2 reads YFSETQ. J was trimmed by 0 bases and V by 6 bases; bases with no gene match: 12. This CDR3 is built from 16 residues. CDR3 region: CASTPSGGPSSYEQYF. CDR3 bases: TGCGCCAGCACACCGTCAGGGGGTCCGAGCTCCTACGAGCAGTACTTC.

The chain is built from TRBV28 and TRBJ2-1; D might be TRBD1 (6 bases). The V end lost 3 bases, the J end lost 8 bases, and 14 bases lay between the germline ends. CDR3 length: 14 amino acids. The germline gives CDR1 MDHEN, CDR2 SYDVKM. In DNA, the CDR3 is TGTGCCAGCAGTTTTAACATTAACAGGGATGAGCAGTTCTTC. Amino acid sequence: CASSFNINRDEQFF.

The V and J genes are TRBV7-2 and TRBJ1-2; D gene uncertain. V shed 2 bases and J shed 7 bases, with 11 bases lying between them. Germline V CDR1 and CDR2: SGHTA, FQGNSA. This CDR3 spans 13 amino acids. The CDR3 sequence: CASSLNLPGGYTF. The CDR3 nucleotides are TGTGCCAGCAGCTTAAACCTACCTGGTGGCTACACCTTC. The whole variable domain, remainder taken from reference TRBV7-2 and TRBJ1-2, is GAGVSQSPSNKVTEKGKDVELRCDPISGHTALYWYRQSLGQGLEFLIYFQGNSAPDKSGLPSDRFSAERTGGSVSTLTIQRTQQEDSAVYLCASSLNLPGGYTFGSGTRLTVV.

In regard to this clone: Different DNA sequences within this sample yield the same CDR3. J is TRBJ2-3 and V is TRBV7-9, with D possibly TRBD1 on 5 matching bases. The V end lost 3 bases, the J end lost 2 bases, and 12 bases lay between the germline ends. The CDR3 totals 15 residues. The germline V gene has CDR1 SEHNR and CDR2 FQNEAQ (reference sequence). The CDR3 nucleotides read TGTGCCAGCAGCTTGAGGCAGGGAAACACAGATACGCAGTATTTT. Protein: CASSLRQGNTDTQYF. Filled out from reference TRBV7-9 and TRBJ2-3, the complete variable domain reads DTGVSQNPRHKITKRGQNVTFRCDPISEHNRLYWYRQTLGQGPEFLTYFQNEAQLEKSRLLSDRFSAERPKGSFSTLEIQRTEQGDSAMYLCASSLRQGNTDTQYFGPGTRLTVL.

CDR3 nucleotides: TGTGCCAGCAATCGACAGGGTCGGAATGAAAAACTGTTTTTT. As protein: CASNRQGRNEKLFF. The V call is TRBV28, the J call TRBJ1-4, with 7 positions matching TRBD1. This CDR3 has 14 residues. The trim removed 7 bases at V and 5 bases at J, leaving 7 bases unmatched. Germline CDR1 reads MDHEN; CDR2 reads SYDVKM.

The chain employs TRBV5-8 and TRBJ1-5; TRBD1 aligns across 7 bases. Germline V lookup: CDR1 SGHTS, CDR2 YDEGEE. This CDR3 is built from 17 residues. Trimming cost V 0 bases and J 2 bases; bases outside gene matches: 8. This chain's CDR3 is CASSLGLDRDGNQPQHF. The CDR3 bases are TGTGCCAGCAGCTTGGGCCTAGACAGGGATGGCAATCAGCCCCAGCATTTT.